A single sample gave rise to the 3 T cell receptor beta chains below, sequenced in a study of PD-1 blockade in classical Hodgkin lymphoma. Each and every patient relapsed after autologous stem cell transplantation, and patients got differing brentuximab vedotin exposure. Here immunoSEQ multiplex PCR was the method, and the copy in TCRdb shows in-frame clones only, minus some. Of 100,000 or so clones in the sample, about 89% were seen once. Source: peripheral blood mononuclear cells (PBMCs), taken before the second cycle of nivolumab. The receptors here all came from a human donor with classical Hodgkin lymphoma.

The V gene is TRBV2, the J gene TRBJ1-2; 9 nucleotides match TRBD1. The junction had 4 bases not matched to a gene; V was cut back by 5 bases and J by 3 bases. Germline V gene data show CDR1 as SNHLY and CDR2 as FYNNEI. CDR3 length: 14 residues. DNA for the CDR3: TGTGCCAGCAGTCCAGACAGGGGGTACTATGGCTACACCTTC. Translation gives CASSPDRGYYGYTF.

The V and J genes are TRBV2 and TRBJ2-3; 13 bases align to TRBD2. The CDR3 is 15 amino acids. Germline CDR1 is SNHLY and CDR2 is FYNNEI. V was clipped by 6 bases and J by 2 bases; unmatched bases: 2. Here the CDR3 reads CASRGTSGVTDTQYF. The CDR3 DNA follows: TGTGCCAGCAGGGGGACTAGCGGGGTCACAGATACGCAGTATTTT. Together with reference TRBV2 and TRBJ2-3, the CDR3 gives the full variable domain: EPEVTQTPSHQVTQMGQEVILRCVPISNHLYFYWYRQILGQKVEFLVSFYNNEISEKSEIFDDQFSVERPDGSNFTLKIRSTKLEDSAMYFCASRGTSGVTDTQYFGPGTRLTVL.

V gene TRBV11-2 combines with J gene TRBJ1-1, with D unresolved. Germline V gene lookup returns CDR1 SGHAT and CDR2 FQNNGV. V lost 0 bases to trimming and J lost 7 bases, with 6 bases between them. CDR3 length: 12 residues. Written as DNA, the CDR3 is TGTGCCAGCAGCTTAGACGGCCGTGAAGCTTTCTTT. Translation: CASSLDGREAFF.